The T cell receptor beta chain under discussion was sequenced for a study of blood T cell repertoires in COVID-19. On the study more broadly: Sources were T cells, B-cell-depleted T cells, or PBMCs; the material itself was cDNA or gDNA.

Sequenced by immunoSEQ multiplex PCR; TCRdb stores in-frame clones only, minus some. Among around 60,000 clones listed, approximately 80% were seen once. Patients of the Seattle cohort, enrolled during active infection, were followed longitudinally. The source is a man between 50 and 59 years old with COVID-19, enrolled during active disease. Sequenced sample: peripheral blood.

The CDR3 region is CASSAGIPNEKLFF. The CDR3 coding sequence is TGTGCCAGCAGCGCAGGGATCCCTAATGAAAAACTGTTTTTT. This chain uses TRBV7-2 with TRBJ1-4, with a possible D match to TRBD1 (5 bases). The V gene's germline CDR1 is SGHTA and CDR2 FQGNSA. The CDR3 sequence is 14 residues long. The germline V and J ends were trimmed by 5 bases and 3 bases, with 10 bases remaining between them.